This T cell receptor (beta chain) was obtained from a study of CD8 T cells in Susac syndrome. RNA amounts of 0.5 to 1 ug underwent reverse transcription with random hexamers. MiXCR, applied by TCRdb to the immunoSEQ multiplex PCR reads, yields one record per CDR3 protein. The repertoire holds a few hundred thousand distinct CDR3 sequences, approximately 95% seen once, with 0.085% to 0.095% in the top ten. Germline CDR1 reads DFQATT; CDR2 reads SNEGSKA (reference sequence). V was clipped by 0 bases and J by 0 bases; unmatched bases: 8. This CDR3 spans 16 amino acids. Sequenced material: CD4+ T cells from PBMCs. The J gene is TRBJ2-7, the V gene TRBV20-1; 7 positions agree with TRBD1. This sequence originates from a human donor with multiple sclerosis. CDR3 region: CSARDPRDSSSYEQYF. CDR3 sequence (DNA): TGCAGTGCTAGAGATCCGAGGGACAGTAGCTCCTACGAGCAGTACTTC.